This T cell receptor (beta chain) originates from a study of beta chain features in type 1 diabetes (dated by TCRdb to 2017 to 2018). Some background on the complete study: Patients and healthy donors did not differ in mean age, gender distribution, total cell number or subset yield. A total of about 110,000,000 sorted cells were examined across all samples, and a strong correlation was observed between cell number per subset and RNA yield. In the study, TCRB repertoires of sorted circulating CD4+ T cell subsets from recently diagnosed type 1 diabetes patients were compared with those of matched healthy donors. Regulatory and stem cell-like memory subsets were obtained from only 8 patients and roughly eight healthy donors, while naive and central memory subsets were obtained from all 30 or so donors.

Each donor gave one peripheral blood draw, roughly 110 mL on average, collected into heparinised tubes. Naive, central memory, regulatory and stem cell-like memory CD4+ T cells were sorted on a BD FACSAria II using a panel including CD45RO, CCR7, CD25, CD127, CD95 and CD27. A purity above 98% was achieved for all sorted populations. PBMCs were separated immediately by Lymphoprep density gradient centrifugation and were stained directly, without being cultured. To minimize batch effects, samples were stained and sorted in pairs, one healthy donor with one patient per experiment. As to this clone: The antigen it binds to is not known. No base quality information exists; no much larger clone differs at one position.

The germline V gene yields SGHDT for CDR1 and YYEEEE for CDR2. Relative to germline, V is missing 7 bases and J is missing 4 bases, with 6 bases of the junction outside any gene match. CDR3 length: 14 amino acids, cysteine to phenylalanine. CDR3 DNA is the only sequence kept; it has 42 bases, read in frame from the first base. The entire amount of isolated RNA was reverse transcribed using the High Capacity cDNA Reverse Transcription Kit, so the sequenced TCRB transcripts were expressed ones. Naive, central memory and regulatory T cell samples underwent deep immunoSEQ sequencing, averaging approximately 3.5 million total reads per sample. Sorted cells were lysed in RLT buffer and RNA was extracted with DNase-treated RNeasy Micro or Mini kits, depending on cell number. To prevent cross-contamination, each cell subset was processed individually, whereas patient and healthy donor samples were processed jointly. TCRB sequences were amplified from cDNA with the immunoSEQ multiplex PCR, producing 87-bp fragments spanning the CDR3 region. Sequencing of the amplicons was performed on the Illumina HiSeq platform. The published analysis was carried out like this. PCR bias was corrected computationally using synthetic template baselines, and reads within Hamming distance 2 were collapsed, with unmergeable singletons discarded. Reads were aligned to IMGT to assign V, D and J genes, CDR3 length, and insertions or deletions at six rearrangement sites. Within each subset, clonotype counts were normalized to sorted cell number, after which true diversity and Gini coefficients were computed with the tcR R package. The overlap coefficient, calculated on TCRB nucleotide sequences, was used to measure repertoire sharing. Out-of-frame TCRB sequences from naive cells were analyzed as a proxy for the pre-selection repertoire. Entries here come from immuneACCESS through TCRdb and include only in-frame sequences with V and J called. Some clones fail to appear in such tables; in the studies checked, an unresolved V gene covers under half of the shortfall, and the cause of the remainder is unknown. V and J calls and clone size are as listed in that table; D and trimming were resolved from the DNA. In all, the sample holds about 400,000 clones, and over 10% of those were seen once. Approximately 0.01% of the sample goes to the ten largest clones.

Overall results and qualifications from the work: Type 1 diabetes patients showed a moderate but significant shortening of TCRB CDR3 length in all four CD4+ subsets. Because cDNA rather than genomic DNA was sequenced, highly expressing activated cells could have been over-represented, although no difference in activation and CD3 levels was found between groups. At VDJ recombination sites, type 1 diabetes patients had fewer insertions and more deleted nucleotides, which implies abnormalities in thymic rearrangement. Shorter templates might be favored by PCR, yet because patient and control samples were amplified and corrected together, any such skew would affect both groups equally. HLA sub-analyses involved small numbers of individuals, so any influence of HLA type on TCRB rearrangement remained unresolved. Naive, central memory and regulatory TCRB repertoires appeared more similar among patients than among healthy donors.

The TCR sequence derives from a woman aged 18 to 35 with type 1 diabetes. The V and J segments used are TRBV5-6 and TRBJ2-1, with 9 bases matching TRBD2. The sequencing input was naive CD4+ T cells from blood. This specimen's cell subset or site label, interpreted: true naive CD4+ T cells. The sequenced DNA: TGTGCCAGCGGGTACGCGGGGGGGTACAATGAGCAGTTCTTC. Protein translation: CASGYAGGYNEQFF.